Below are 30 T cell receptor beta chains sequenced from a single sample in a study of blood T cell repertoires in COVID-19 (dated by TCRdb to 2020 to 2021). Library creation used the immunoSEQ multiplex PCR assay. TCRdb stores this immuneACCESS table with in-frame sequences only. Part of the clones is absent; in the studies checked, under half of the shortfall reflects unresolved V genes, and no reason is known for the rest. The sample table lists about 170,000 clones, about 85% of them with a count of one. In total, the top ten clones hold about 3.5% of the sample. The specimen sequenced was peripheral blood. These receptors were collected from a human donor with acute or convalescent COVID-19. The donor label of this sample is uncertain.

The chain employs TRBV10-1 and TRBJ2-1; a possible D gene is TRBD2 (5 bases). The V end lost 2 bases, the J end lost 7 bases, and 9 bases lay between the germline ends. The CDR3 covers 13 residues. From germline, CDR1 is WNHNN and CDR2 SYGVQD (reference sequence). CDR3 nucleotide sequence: TGCGCCAGCAGTGAGCCCCCGGGAAATGAGCAGTTCTTC. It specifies CASSEPPGNEQFF.

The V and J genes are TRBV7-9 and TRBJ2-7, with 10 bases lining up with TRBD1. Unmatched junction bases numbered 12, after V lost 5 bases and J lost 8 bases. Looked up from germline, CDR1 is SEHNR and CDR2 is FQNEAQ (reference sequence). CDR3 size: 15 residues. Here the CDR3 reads CASSTPGQGRQKQYF. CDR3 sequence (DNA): TGTGCCAGCAGCACTCCGGGACAGGGGCGCCAAAAGCAGTACTTC.

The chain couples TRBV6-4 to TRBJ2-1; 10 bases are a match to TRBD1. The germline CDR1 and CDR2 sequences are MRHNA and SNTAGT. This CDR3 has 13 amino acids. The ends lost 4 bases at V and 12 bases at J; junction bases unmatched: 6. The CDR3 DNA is TGTGCCAGCAGTGCGACAGGGGGCGCAGGGCAGTTCTTC. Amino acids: CASSATGGAGQFF.

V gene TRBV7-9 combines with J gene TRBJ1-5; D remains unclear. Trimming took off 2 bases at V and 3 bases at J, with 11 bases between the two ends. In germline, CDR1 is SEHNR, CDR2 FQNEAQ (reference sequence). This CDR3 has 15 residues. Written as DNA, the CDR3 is TGTGCCAGCAGCTTATCAGGTCCCAACAATCAGCCCCAGCATTTT. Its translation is CASSLSGPNNQPQHF.

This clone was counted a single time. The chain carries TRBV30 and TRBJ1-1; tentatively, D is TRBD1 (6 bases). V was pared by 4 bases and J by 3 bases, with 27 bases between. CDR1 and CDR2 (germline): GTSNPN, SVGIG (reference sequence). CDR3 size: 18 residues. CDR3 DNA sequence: TGTGCCTGGACAATCCCACGGGGGGCTTACCGGGGGGACACTGAAGCTTTCTTT. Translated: CAWTIPRGAYRGDTEAFF.

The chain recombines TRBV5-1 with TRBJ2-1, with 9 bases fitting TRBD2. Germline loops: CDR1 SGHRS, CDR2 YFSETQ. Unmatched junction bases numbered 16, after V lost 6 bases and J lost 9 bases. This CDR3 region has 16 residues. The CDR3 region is CASKGMLAGLVGEQFF. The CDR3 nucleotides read TGCGCCAGCAAGGGTATGCTAGCGGGGCTGGTGGGTGAGCAGTTCTTC.

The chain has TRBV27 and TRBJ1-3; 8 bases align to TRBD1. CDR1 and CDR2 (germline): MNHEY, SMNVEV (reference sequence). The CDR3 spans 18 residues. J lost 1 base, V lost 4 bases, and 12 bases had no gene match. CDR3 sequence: CASSSFPRGLSSGNTIYF. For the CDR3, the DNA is TGTGCCAGCAGTTCTTTTCCCAGGGGGCTAAGTTCTGGAAACACCATATATTTT.

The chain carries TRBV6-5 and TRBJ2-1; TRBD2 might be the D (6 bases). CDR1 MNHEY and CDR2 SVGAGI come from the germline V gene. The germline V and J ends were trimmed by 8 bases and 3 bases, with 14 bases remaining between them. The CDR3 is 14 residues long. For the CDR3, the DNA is TGTGCCAGCCGAGGGACTCAGGGCTACAATGAGCAGTTCTTC. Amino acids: CASRGTQGYNEQFF.

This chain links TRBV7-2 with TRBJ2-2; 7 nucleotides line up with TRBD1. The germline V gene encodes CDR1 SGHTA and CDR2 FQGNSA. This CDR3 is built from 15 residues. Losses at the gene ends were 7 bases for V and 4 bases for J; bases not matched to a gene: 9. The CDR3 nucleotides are TGTGCCAGCACCCTACAATCAGGGGGCACCGGGGAGCTGTTTTTT. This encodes CASTLQSGGTGELFF.

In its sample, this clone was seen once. The CDR3 DNA reads as TGTGCCAGCAGCCAAGATCTGGCCAGGGCCTATGGCTACACCTTC. As protein: CASSQDLARAYGYTF. The gene calls are TRBV4-2 and TRBJ1-2, with D maybe TRBD1 (5 bases). Germline lookup yields CDR1 LGHNA and CDR2 YNFKEQ. This CDR3 has 15 residues. V lost 0 bases and J 4 bases, leaving 12 bases between the germline ends.

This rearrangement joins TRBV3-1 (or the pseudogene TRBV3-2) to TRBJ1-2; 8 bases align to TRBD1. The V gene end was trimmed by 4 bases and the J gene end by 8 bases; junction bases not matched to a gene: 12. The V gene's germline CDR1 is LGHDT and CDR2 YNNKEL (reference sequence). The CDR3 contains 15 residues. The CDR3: CASSPQGTGVSGYTF. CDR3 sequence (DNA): TGTGCCAGCAGCCCCCAGGGGACAGGAGTCTCAGGCTACACCTTC.

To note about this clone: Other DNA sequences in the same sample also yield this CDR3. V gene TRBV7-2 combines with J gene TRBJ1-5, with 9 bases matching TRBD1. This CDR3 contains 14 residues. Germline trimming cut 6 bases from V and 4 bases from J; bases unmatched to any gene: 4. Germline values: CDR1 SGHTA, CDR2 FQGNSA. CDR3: CASSYDRGNQPQHF. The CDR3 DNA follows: TGTGCCAGCAGTTATGACAGGGGGAATCAGCCCCAGCATTTT.

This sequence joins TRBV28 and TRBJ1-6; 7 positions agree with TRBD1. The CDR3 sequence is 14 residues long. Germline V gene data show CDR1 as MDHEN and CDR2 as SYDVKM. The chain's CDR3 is CGSKRQGGNSPLHF. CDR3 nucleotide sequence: TGTGGAAGTAAACGACAGGGAGGAAATTCACCCCTCCACTTT.

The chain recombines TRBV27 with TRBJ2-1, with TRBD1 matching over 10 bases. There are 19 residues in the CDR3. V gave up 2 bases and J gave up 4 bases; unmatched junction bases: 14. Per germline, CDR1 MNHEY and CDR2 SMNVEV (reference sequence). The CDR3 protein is CASSLSVPGDRGLYNEQFF. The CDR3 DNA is TGTGCCAGCAGTTTAAGCGTTCCCGGGGACAGGGGCCTTTACAATGAGCAGTTCTTC.

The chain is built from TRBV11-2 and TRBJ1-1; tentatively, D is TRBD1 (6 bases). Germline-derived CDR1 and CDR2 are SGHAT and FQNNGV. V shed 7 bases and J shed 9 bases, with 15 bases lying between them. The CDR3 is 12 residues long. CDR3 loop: CASMPWTEKAFF. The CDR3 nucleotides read TGTGCCAGCATGCCCTGGACAGAGAAAGCTTTCTTT.

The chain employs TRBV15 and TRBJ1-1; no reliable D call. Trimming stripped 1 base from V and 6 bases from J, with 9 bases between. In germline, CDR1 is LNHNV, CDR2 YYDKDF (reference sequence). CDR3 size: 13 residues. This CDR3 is CATSRANYPEAFF. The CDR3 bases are TGTGCCACCAGCAGAGCTAACTACCCTGAAGCTTTCTTT.

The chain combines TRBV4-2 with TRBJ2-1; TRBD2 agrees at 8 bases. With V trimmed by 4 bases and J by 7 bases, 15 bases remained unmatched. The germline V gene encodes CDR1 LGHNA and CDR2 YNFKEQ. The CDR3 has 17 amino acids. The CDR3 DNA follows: TGTGCCAGCAGCCCCGGGGGGGCCGCATACCTGGGAAATGAGCAGTTCTTC. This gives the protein CASSPGGAAYLGNEQFF.

This CDR3 reads CASRPQGLSNTEAFF. As DNA, the CDR3 is TGTGCCAGCAGACCACAGGGGCTTTCGAACACTGAAGCTTTCTTT. V gene TRBV7-2 combines with J gene TRBJ1-1; TRBD1 matches 7 bases. CDR3 length: 15 residues. Trimming removed 6 bases from V and 1 base from J; junction bases left unmatched: 8. Germline loops: CDR1 SGHTA, CDR2 FQGNSA.

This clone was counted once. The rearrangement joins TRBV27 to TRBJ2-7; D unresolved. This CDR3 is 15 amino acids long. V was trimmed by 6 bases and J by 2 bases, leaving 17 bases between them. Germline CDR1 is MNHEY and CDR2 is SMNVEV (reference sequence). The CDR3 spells CASSPDPRATYEQYF. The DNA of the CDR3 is TGTGCCAGCAGCCCCGACCCCCGAGCGACCTACGAGCAGTACTTC.

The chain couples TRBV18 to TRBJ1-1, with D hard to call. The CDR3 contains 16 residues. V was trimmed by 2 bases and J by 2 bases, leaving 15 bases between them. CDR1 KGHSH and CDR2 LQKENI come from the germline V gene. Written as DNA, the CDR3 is TGTGCCAGCTCACCAACCGTCAAGGGAGTAAACACTGAAGCTTTCTTT. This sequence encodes CASSPTVKGVNTEAFF.

CDR3 DNA sequence: TGTGCCAGTAGTAGACAGAATTCACCCCTCCACTTT. As protein: CASSRQNSPLHF. The genes are TRBV19 and TRBJ1-6; tentative D call: TRBD1 (5 bases). V gave up 4 bases and J gave up 7 bases, with 5 bases separating them. The CDR3 spans 12 residues. CDR1 and CDR2 from the germline V gene are LNHDA and SQIVND (reference sequence).

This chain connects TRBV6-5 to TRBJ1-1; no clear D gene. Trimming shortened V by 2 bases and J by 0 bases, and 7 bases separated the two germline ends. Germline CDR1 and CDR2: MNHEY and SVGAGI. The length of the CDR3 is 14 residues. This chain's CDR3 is CASSYSALNTEAFF. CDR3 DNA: TGTGCCAGCAGTTACAGCGCGCTGAACACTGAAGCTTTCTTT.

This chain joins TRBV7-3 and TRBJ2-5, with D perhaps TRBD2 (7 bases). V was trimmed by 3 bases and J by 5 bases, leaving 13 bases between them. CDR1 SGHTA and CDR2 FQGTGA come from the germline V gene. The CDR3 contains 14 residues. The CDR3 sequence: CASSFGGAAETQYF. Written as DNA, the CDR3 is TGTGCCAGCAGCTTTGGGGGGGCAGCGGAGACCCAGTACTTC. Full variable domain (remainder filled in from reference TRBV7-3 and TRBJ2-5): GAGVSQTPSNKVTEKGKYVELRCDPISGHTALYWYRQSLGQGPEFLIYFQGTGAADDSGLPNDRFFAVRPEGSVSTLKIQRTERGDSAVYLCASSFGGAAETQYFGPGTRLLVL.

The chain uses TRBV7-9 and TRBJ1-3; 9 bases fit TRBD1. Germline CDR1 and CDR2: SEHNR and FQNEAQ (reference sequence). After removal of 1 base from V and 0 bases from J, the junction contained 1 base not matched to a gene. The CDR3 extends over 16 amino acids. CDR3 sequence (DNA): TGTGCCAGCAGCTTAGAGGGACAGGGCTCTGGAAACACCATATATTTT. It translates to CASSLEGQGSGNTIYF.

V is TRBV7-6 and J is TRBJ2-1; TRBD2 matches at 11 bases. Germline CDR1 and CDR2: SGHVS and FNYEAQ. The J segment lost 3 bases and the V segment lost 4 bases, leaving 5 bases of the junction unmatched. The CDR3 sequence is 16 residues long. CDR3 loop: CASSSTTSGVYNEQFF. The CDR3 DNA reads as TGTGCCAGCAGCTCCACGACTAGCGGGGTCTACAATGAGCAGTTCTTC.

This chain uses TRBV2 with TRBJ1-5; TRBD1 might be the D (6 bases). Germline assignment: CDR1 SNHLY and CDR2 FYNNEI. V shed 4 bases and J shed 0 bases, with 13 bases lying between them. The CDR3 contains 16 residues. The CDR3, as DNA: TGTGCCAGCAGTGCCGGGACATTTTATAGCAATCAGCCCCAGCATTTT. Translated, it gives CASSAGTFYSNQPQHF.

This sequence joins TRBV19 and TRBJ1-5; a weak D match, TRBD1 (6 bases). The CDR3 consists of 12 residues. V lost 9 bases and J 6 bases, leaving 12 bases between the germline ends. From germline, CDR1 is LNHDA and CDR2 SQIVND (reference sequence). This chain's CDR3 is CASNQGFQPQHF. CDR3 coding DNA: TGTGCCAGCAATCAGGGGTTTCAGCCCCAGCATTTT.

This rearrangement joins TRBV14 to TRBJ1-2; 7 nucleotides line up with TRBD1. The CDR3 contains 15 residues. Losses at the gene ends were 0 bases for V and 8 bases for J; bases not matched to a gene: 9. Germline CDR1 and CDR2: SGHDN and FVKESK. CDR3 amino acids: CASSQDRRGGLGYTF. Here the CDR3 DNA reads TGTGCCAGCAGCCAAGATCGGAGAGGGGGCCTAGGCTACACCTTC.

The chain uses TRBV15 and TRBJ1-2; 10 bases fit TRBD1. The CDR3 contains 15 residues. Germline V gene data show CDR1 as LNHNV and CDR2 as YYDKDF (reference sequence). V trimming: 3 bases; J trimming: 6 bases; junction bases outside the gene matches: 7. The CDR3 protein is CATSRGKTGGNGYTF. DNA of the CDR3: TGTGCCACCAGCAGGGGAAAGACAGGGGGCAATGGCTACACCTTC.

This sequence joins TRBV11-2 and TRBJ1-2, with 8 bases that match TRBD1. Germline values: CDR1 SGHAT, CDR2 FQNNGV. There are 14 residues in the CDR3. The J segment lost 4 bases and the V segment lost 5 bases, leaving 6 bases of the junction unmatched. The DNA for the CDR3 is TGTGCCAGCAGCGTACCGGGACAGGTCTATGGCTACACCTTC. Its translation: CASSVPGQVYGYTF.